This T cell receptor (beta chain) was found in a study of blood T cell repertoires in COVID-19. Clones were sequenced by immunoSEQ multiplex PCR, and TCRdb holds only the in-frame ones, with some missing. The data contain approximately 300,000 clones, around 89% of them singletons. With V trimmed by 0 bases and J by 5 bases, 12 bases remained unmatched. The CDR3 is made up of 17 amino acids. CDR1 and CDR2 (germline): SGHRS, YFSETQ. The rearrangement links TRBV5-1 to TRBJ2-5; 8 bases are a match to TRBD1. The sample consisted of peripheral blood. The sequence derives from a woman between 35 and 50 years old with COVID-19, enrolled during active disease. The CDR3 sequence is CASSLGPGQGVGETQYF. CDR3 nucleotides: TGCGCCAGCAGCTTGGGTCCCGGACAGGGAGTGGGGGAGACCCAGTACTTC.